Presented here are 26 T cell receptor beta chains from one specimen sequenced in a study of blood T cell repertoires in COVID-19. The data were produced by immunoSEQ multiplex PCR, yet TCRdb's version contains in-frame clones alone and is incomplete. Among 250,000 to 350,000 clones listed, around nine tenths were seen once. The sample taken for sequencing was PBMCs or T cells enriched from blood (not recorded which). These receptor sequences come from a man in his sixties who had recovered from COVID-19.

The chain joins TRBV12-5 to TRBJ1-2; the match to TRBD1 covers 8 bases. The germline gives CDR1 LGHNT, CDR2 FRNRAP. This CDR3 contains 15 residues. V lost 2 bases to trimming and J lost 4 bases; unmatched junction nucleotides: 6. This CDR3 is CASGLPDRAGYGYTF. The CDR3 coding sequence is TGTGCTAGTGGTTTGCCGGACAGGGCAGGCTATGGCTACACCTTC.

The chain links TRBV18 to TRBJ1-5; 8 bases are shared with TRBD1. Germline V lookup: CDR1 KGHSH, CDR2 LQKENI. The ends lost 6 bases at V and 6 bases at J; junction bases unmatched: 7. The CDR3 consists of 14 residues. CDR3 in DNA: TGTGCCAGCTCGCTTCAGGGGGCGTTTCAGCCCCAGCATTTT. It encodes CASSLQGAFQPQHF. The variable domain in full, with the rest retrieved from reference TRBV18 and TRBJ1-5, is NAGVMQNPRHLVRRRGQEARLRCSPMKGHSHVYWYRQLPEEGLKFMVYLQKENIIDESGMPKERFSAEFPKEGPSILRIQQVVRGDSAAYFCASSLQGAFQPQHFGDGTRLSIL.

This chain joins TRBV5-6 and TRBJ2-7, with 8 bases fitting TRBD2. Germline trimming cut 2 bases from V and 2 bases from J; bases unmatched to any gene: 3. CDR1 is SGHDT, CDR2 YYEEEE, per germline. The CDR3 is 14 amino acids. The CDR3 reads CASSFGGRTYEQYF. The CDR3 nucleotides read TGTGCCAGCAGCTTTGGCGGGAGGACCTACGAGCAGTACTTC.

This chain joins TRBV5-4 and TRBJ1-2; the match to TRBD1 covers 10 bases. The V gene's germline CDR1 is SGHNT and CDR2 YYREEE (reference sequence). The CDR3 covers 14 residues. V lost 3 bases to trimming and J lost 4 bases; unmatched junction nucleotides: 3. The CDR3 DNA follows: TGTGCCAGCAGCTGGGACAGGGGCGGCTATGGCTACACCTTC. This codes for CASSWDRGGYGYTF.

The rearrangement uses TRBV12-3 or TRBV12-4 and TRBJ1-2; D perhaps matches TRBD1 (6 bases). V shed 3 bases and J shed 4 bases, with 9 bases lying between them. The CDR3 loop spans 13 amino acids. CDR3 sequence reads: CASSFGQSYGYTF. CDR3 bases: TGTGCCAGCAGTTTTGGACAGAGCTATGGCTACACCTTC.

The chain is built from TRBV9 and TRBJ1-1, with D perhaps TRBD1 (5 bases). Germline V gene data show CDR1 as SGDLS and CDR2 as YYNGEE. V was cut by 0 bases and J by 4 bases, with 16 bases left in between. The CDR3 has 16 residues. CDR3 region: CASSVAWMGQGTEAFF. The CDR3 DNA reads as TGTGCCAGCAGCGTAGCCTGGATGGGGCAGGGCACTGAAGCTTTCTTT.

This chain uses TRBV2 with TRBJ1-2; D is ambiguous. V dropped 3 bases and J dropped 0 bases, with 8 bases sitting between them. Per germline, CDR1 SNHLY and CDR2 FYNNEI. The CDR3 is made up of 14 amino acids. CDR3 protein: CASSERSSNYGYTF. CDR3 DNA sequence: TGTGCCAGCAGTGAGCGGAGCTCTAACTATGGCTACACCTTC.

The chain carries TRBV19 and TRBJ1-2; TRBD1 aligns across 7 bases. V was pared by 7 bases and J by 5 bases, with 19 bases of the junction left unmatched. CDR1 and CDR2 (germline): LNHDA, SQIVND (reference sequence). This CDR3 has 17 amino acids. CDR3 sequence: CASKERTGGHDTYGYTF. In nucleotides, the CDR3 is TGTGCCAGTAAAGAGAGGACAGGCGGACACGATACTTATGGCTACACCTTC.

The rearrangement links TRBV6-6 to TRBJ2-7; 8 positions match TRBD2. Germline assignment: CDR1 MNHNY and CDR2 SVGAGI (reference sequence). V lost 0 bases and J lost 4; bases outside the gene matches: 2. The CDR3 has 14 residues. CDR3 sequence: CASSYSRGVYEQYF. DNA for the CDR3: TGTGCCAGCAGTTACTCGCGGGGGGTATACGAGCAGTACTTC.

The rearrangement joins TRBV12-3 or TRBV12-4 to TRBJ1-2; D gene unclear. V shed 4 bases and J shed 1 base, with 7 bases lying between them. The CDR3 totals 13 residues. This CDR3 reads CASSYGVNYGYTF. The CDR3 DNA reads TGTGCCAGCAGTTACGGGGTTAACTATGGCTACACCTTC.

The V call is TRBV6-5, the J call TRBJ1-4; D is uncertain. CDR1 MNHEY and CDR2 SVGAGI come from the germline V gene. The V gene lost 0 bases and the J gene lost 8 bases, with 4 bases spanning the gap. This CDR3 is 12 amino acids long. The CDR3 region is CASSYSLEKLFF. CDR3 sequence (DNA): TGTGCCAGCAGTTACTCGTTAGAAAAACTGTTTTTT.

The chain is built from TRBV6-5 and TRBJ1-2, with D possibly being TRBD1 (5 bases). V was clipped by 4 bases and J by 8 bases, with 14 bases between them. Germline V gives CDR1 MNHEY, CDR2 SVGAGI. The CDR3 length is 13 residues. CDR3 loop: CASSSGLSVGYTF. DNA for the CDR3: TGTGCCAGCAGTTCGGGACTTTCGGTCGGCTACACCTTC.

The CDR3: CASSQNSNTEAFF. DNA for the CDR3: TGTGCCAGCTCACAGAATAGTAACACTGAAGCTTTCTTT. The chain carries TRBV18 and TRBJ1-1; D remains unclear. V dropped 4 bases and J dropped 2 bases, with 8 bases sitting between them. This CDR3 is 13 amino acids long. The germline V gene has CDR1 KGHSH and CDR2 LQKENI.

J is TRBJ2-7 and V is TRBV7-3, with a possible D match to TRBD1 (6 bases). CDR3 length: 13 residues. CDR1 and CDR2 (germline): SGHTA, FQGTGA. V lost 0 bases, J lost 4 bases, and 7 bases lay in between. The CDR3 reads CASSLTGTYEQYF. CDR3 coding DNA: TGTGCCAGCAGCTTAACGGGGACATACGAGCAGTACTTC.

The J gene is TRBJ2-7, the V gene TRBV5-4; 12 bases line up with TRBD1. Germline V gene lookup returns CDR1 SGHNT and CDR2 YYREEE (reference sequence). This CDR3 is built from 15 residues. J was trimmed by 5 bases and V by 4 bases; bases with no gene match: 7. DNA for the CDR3: TGTGCCAGCAGCGCCGCCGGGACAGGGGGCCACGAGCAGTACTTC. Translating gives CASSAAGTGGHEQYF.

This chain joins TRBV27 and TRBJ2-2; 8 bases map to TRBD1. The V segment lost 6 bases and the J segment 7 bases; nucleotides outside the gene matches: 10. Germline assignment: CDR1 MNHEY and CDR2 SMNVEV (reference sequence). CDR3 length: 15 amino acids. The CDR3 loop is CASRMTGALGGELFF. The CDR3 DNA follows: TGTGCCAGCAGGATGACAGGGGCCCTCGGCGGGGAGCTGTTTTTT.

The count of this clone is one. The rearrangement uses TRBV27 and TRBJ1-1; D uncertain. Germline assignment: CDR1 MNHEY and CDR2 SMNVEV (reference sequence). V shed 2 bases and J shed 7 bases, with 11 bases lying between them. The CDR3 is made up of 13 amino acids. CDR3 region: CASSLKAGHEAFF. CDR3 DNA: TGTGCCAGCAGTTTAAAGGCAGGCCATGAAGCTTTCTTT.

In the case of this clone: The identical CDR3 is also encoded by other nucleotide sequences in the sample. This rearrangement joins TRBV5-1 to TRBJ1-2; a possible D gene is TRBD1 (5 bases). This CDR3 is built from 14 residues. Trimming shortened V by 2 bases and J by 0 bases, and 8 bases separated the two germline ends. The germline gives CDR1 SGHRS, CDR2 YFSETQ. CDR3 region: CASSFGGSNYGYTF. The CDR3 DNA reads as TGCGCCAGCAGCTTCGGGGGTTCTAACTATGGCTACACCTTC.

This chain joins TRBV6-1 and TRBJ1-2, with D perhaps matching TRBD1 (5 bases). The CDR3 is 13 amino acids. Germline CDR1 is MNHNS and CDR2 is SASEGT. The V and J ends lost 3 bases and 2 bases respectively, with 7 bases between them. The CDR3 bases are TGTGCCAGCAGTGAGGGACTAAACTATGGCTACACCTTC. Translation: CASSEGLNYGYTF.

There are many counts of this clone. V gene TRBV19 combines with J gene TRBJ2-2; 7 positions match TRBD1. CDR1 and CDR2 (germline): LNHDA, SQIVND (reference sequence). Trimming at V came to 9 bases and at J to 5 bases, leaving 24 bases not matched to a gene. The CDR3 is 19 residues long. CDR3: CASSSRDSTPPTGTGELFF. In nucleotides, the CDR3 is TGTGCCAGCTCATCCAGGGACAGTACACCCCCCACCGGGACCGGGGAGCTGTTTTTT.

The chain links TRBV18 to TRBJ1-2, with D unresolved. V shed 1 base and J shed 4 bases, with 16 bases lying between them. Germline V gene lookup returns CDR1 KGHSH and CDR2 LQKENI. The CDR3 consists of 16 residues. In DNA, the CDR3 is TGTGCCAGCTCACCACAAGGTCAGCCACTACTCTATGGCTACACCTTC. Translation: CASSPQGQPLLYGYTF.

The chain recombines TRBV19 with TRBJ1-6, with 10 bases matching TRBD1. This CDR3 has 13 residues. CDR1 LNHDA and CDR2 SQIVND come from the germline V gene (reference sequence). Losses at the gene ends were 10 bases for V and 6 bases for J; bases not matched to a gene: 3. The CDR3 DNA is TGTGCCACCAGGACAGGGGGTAATTCACCCCTCCACTTT. Protein: CATRTGGNSPLHF.

The chain recombines TRBV3-1 (or the pseudogene TRBV3-2) with TRBJ1-3; D gene ambiguous. This CDR3 contains 18 residues. Germline V gives CDR1 LGHDT, CDR2 YNNKEL (reference sequence). V lost 1 base to trimming and J lost 1 base, with 17 bases between them. As DNA, the CDR3 is TGTGCCAGCAGCCAAGGAATTGGGGAGTTAGTGTCTGGAAACACCATATATTTT. It is translated as CASSQGIGELVSGNTIYF.

The chain is built from TRBV11-3 and TRBJ1-2; 8 nucleotides line up with TRBD1. The CDR3 spans 13 residues. Germline V gene data show CDR1 as SGHNT and CDR2 as YENEEA. The V and J ends lost 3 bases and 6 bases, in that order; junction bases with no gene match: 3. The CDR3 DNA follows: TGTGCCAGCAGCTTCGAGACAGGGGATGGCTACACCTTC. This encodes CASSFETGDGYTF.

Regarding this clone: Given the absence of the conserved phenylalanine or tryptophan at the CDR3 end, a read error is likely. It is unclear where the CDR3 begins or ends on the DNA, so no DNA is shown, and the CDR3 is as TCRdb lists it. This chain uses TRBV3-1 (or the pseudogene TRBV3-2) with TRBJ2-7; the listed D gene, TRBD2, was not tested against the DNA. Germline CDR1 LGHDT, CDR2 YNNKEL (reference sequence). The CDR3 adds up to 14 amino acids, both ends counted. The CDR3 sequence is CASSQVNLLAGISI.

This clone was recorded a few times. V usage is TRBV4-2 and J usage is TRBJ1-4; tentatively, D is TRBD1 (6 bases). V was trimmed by 1 base and J by 4 bases, leaving 13 bases between them. CDR1 is LGHNA, CDR2 YNFKEQ, per germline. The CDR3 is made up of 16 amino acids. CDR3 in amino acids: CASSQGSTGFNEKLFF. The CDR3 DNA is TGTGCCAGCAGCCAAGGATCCACAGGGTTTAATGAAAAACTGTTTTTT.